This is a list of T cell receptor beta chains from one sample in a study of blood T cell repertoires in COVID-19. Using immunoSEQ multiplex PCR, the repertoire was profiled, and TCRdb retains in-frame clones only, with some absent. The profile shows roughly 500,000 clones, 89% of them singletons. Sequenced input: peripheral blood. Receptors originate from a young man with COVID-19, enrolled during active disease. Both conserved end residues are part of each CDR3. Each record gives: D gene, J gene, V gene, clone size, CDR3 DNA, CDR3 protein. D genes are given only for firm matches. Clone size is not always given. Where it is, it says once, few, many or a class for expanded clones.

.,TRBJ2-7,TRBV19,.,TGTGCCAGTAGTATAGGAAGTAGCTCCTACGAGCAGTACTTC,CASSIGSSSYEQYF
TRBD2,TRBJ2-1,TRBV5-5,.,TGTGCCAGCAGCCTTAGACTAGCGGGAGGTGGGAGTGAGCAGTTCTTC,CASSLRLAGGGSEQFF
.,TRBJ2-1,TRBV7-7,.,TGTGCCAGCAGCCGGGACATAGACAATGAGCAGTTCTTC,CASSRDIDNEQFF
.,TRBJ2-2,TRBV9,.,TGTGCCAGCAGCGTAGCGAGTGTGAACACCGGGGAGCTGTTTTTT,CASSVASVNTGELFF
.,TRBJ2-3,TRBV2,many,TGTGCCAGCAGTCAGGGCCTCTCGGATACGCAGTATTTT,CASSQGLSDTQYF
TRBD1,TRBJ2-7,TRBV18,few,TGTGCCAGCTCACCACCGTCAGGGACAGGGGACGAGCAGTACTTC,CASSPPSGTGDEQYF
TRBD1,TRBJ2-1,TRBV27,.,TGTGCCAGCACCGCCGGGACAGGGGGATCCAATGAGCAGTTCTTC,CASTAGTGGSNEQFF
.,TRBJ2-5,TRBV14,.,TGTGCCAGCAGCCAAGAAAGGGGGACCCAGTACTTC,CASSQERGTQYF
TRBD1,TRBJ2-4,TRBV2,once,TGTGCCAGCACGGGACAGGGGCCAAACATTCAGTACTTC,CASTGQGPNIQYF
.,TRBJ1-6,TRBV28,.,TGTGCCAGCAGTTCGACTAGGAGTAATTCACCCCTCCACTTT,CASSSTRSNSPLHF
.,TRBJ1-2,TRBV12-3/TRBV12-4,.,TGTGCCAGCAGTTTAAGACTATATGGCTACACCTTC,CASSLRLYGYTF
TRBD2,TRBJ2-5,TRBV11-2,.,TGTGCCAGCAGCTACGGGACTAGCGGCCAAGAGACCCAGTACTTC,CASSYGTSGQETQYF
TRBD1,TRBJ1-1,TRBV18,.,TGTGCCAGCTCACCAAGATCCAGGGGGCTTATTCGGATGAACACTGAAGCTTTCTTT,CASSPRSRGLIRMNTEAFF
TRBD1,TRBJ1-2,TRBV3-1/TRBV3-2,.,TGTGCCAGCAGCCAAGTCAGGGGGAGGTATGGCTACACCTTC,CASSQVRGRYGYTF
TRBD2,TRBJ2-5,TRBV5-4,once,TGTGCCAGCAGCTTGGCCGGGAGCGGGGGAGAGACCCAGTACTTC,CASSLAGSGGETQYF
.,TRBJ1-5,TRBV1,.,TGCACCAGCAGCCAAGCCCCGACAAACAATCAGCCCCAGCATTTT,CTSSQAPTNNQPQHF
.,TRBJ2-7,TRBV4-1,.,TGCGCCAGCAGCCAAGACAGGCCCCCCTACGAGCAGTACTTC,CASSQDRPPYEQYF
TRBD2,TRBJ2-3,TRBV9,once,TGTGCCAGCAGCGTAGAGGGACTAGCGGGGGATACGCAGTATTTT,CASSVEGLAGDTQYF
TRBD2,TRBJ2-5,TRBV4-1,.,TGCGCCAGCAGCCAAGATACTAGCGGGAGCCAGGAGACCCAGTACTTC,CASSQDTSGSQETQYF
TRBD2,TRBJ2-1,TRBV19,once,TGTGCCAGTAGTACGGGGGGACTAGGGAGAGGGGATCGGTTCTTC,CASSTGGLGRGDRFF
TRBD1,TRBJ2-4,TRBV7-9,.,TGTGCCAGCAGCCTGAGGACAGGGACAAACATTCAGTACTTC,CASSLRTGTNIQYF
TRBD2,TRBJ2-5,TRBV6-1,.,TGTGCCAGCAGTGAATCTAGCGGGGGGGCCAGGGAGACCCAGTACTTC,CASSESSGGARETQYF
.,TRBJ2-5,TRBV5-4,.,TGTGCCAGCAGCATGTGGAGAGAGACCCAGTACTTC,CASSMWRETQYF
.,TRBJ2-1,TRBV27,.,TGTGCCAGCAGTAAGGGCGGGACCTCTTACAATGAGCAGTTCTTC,CASSKGGTSYNEQFF
.,TRBJ1-2,TRBV6-5,.,TGTGCCAGCAGTCCAGGACAGTGGTACTATGGCTACACCTTC,CASSPGQWYYGYTF
.,TRBJ2-1,TRBV27,.,TGTGCCACCCAGGACTACAATGAGCAGTTCTTC,CATQDYNEQFF
.,TRBJ2-1,TRBV11-3,.,TGTGCCAGCAGCCCTTCGGACAGTTACAATGAGCAGTTCTTC,CASSPSDSYNEQFF
.,TRBJ2-2,TRBV7-9,.,TGTGCCAGCAGCGCTCTGACTGCGAACACCGGGGAGCTGTTTTTT,CASSALTANTGELFF
.,TRBJ2-7,TRBV12-3/TRBV12-4,.,TGTGCCAGCAGTTTAGGAGGGATCGCCGAGCAGTACTTC,CASSLGGIAEQYF
.,TRBJ1-2,TRBV5-4,.,TGTGCCAGCAGCTTCGAACAGGGCGGTGAGGGCTACACCTTC,CASSFEQGGEGYTF
.,TRBJ2-3,TRBV7-3,few,TGTGCCAGCAGCTTAAATTCCGGGGACCTGGCGGGAAGGGATACGCAGTATTTT,CASSLNSGDLAGRDTQYF
TRBD1,TRBJ2-5,TRBV19,.,TGTGCCAGTAGTAGACACAGGGGGCGGCAAGAGACCCAGTACTTC,CASSRHRGRQETQYF
.,TRBJ1-3,TRBV28,.,TGTGCCAGCAGTGTACCGGGACACCACTCTGGAAACACCATATATTTT,CASSVPGHHSGNTIYF
.,TRBJ2-3,TRBV4-1,.,TGCGCCAGCAGCCAAGATTTATACACAGATACGCAGTATTTT,CASSQDLYTDTQYF
.,TRBJ1-5,TRBV2,.,TGTGCCAGCAGTGAACCAGGGTTGAATCAGCCCCAGCATTTT,CASSEPGLNQPQHF
.,TRBJ2-7,TRBV19,.,TGTGCCAGTAGTATTCAAAGGGGCCCCCCCTACGAGCAGTACTTC,CASSIQRGPPYEQYF
.,TRBJ1-1,TRBV6-2/TRBV6-3,.,TGTGCCAGCAGTTCGGGGGGCGGTGAAGCTTTCTTT,CASSSGGGEAFF
TRBD2,TRBJ2-5,TRBV6-1,.,TGTGCCAGCAGTGAAGGTAGGACTAGCGACCAAGAGACCCAGTACTTC,CASSEGRTSDQETQYF
.,TRBJ2-5,TRBV15,.,TGTGCCACCAGCAGAGAAAGGGGGTCCGGGACCCAGTACTTC,CATSRERGSGTQYF
.,TRBJ1-6,TRBV19,.,TGTGCCAGTAGTATGGGTGGACAGAGGAATTCACCCCTCCACTTT,CASSMGGQRNSPLHF
TRBD2,TRBJ2-7,TRBV4-2,.,TGTGCCAGCAGCCCCATAGGCGGGGGGGCCTACGAGCAGTACTTC,CASSPIGGGAYEQYF
TRBD1,TRBJ1-1,TRBV20-1,.,TGCAGTGCCCGGACAGGGATAGAAGCTTTCTTT,CSARTGIEAFF